Below, 22 T cell receptor beta chains from the same sample are listed, as sequenced in a study of OX40 agonist ivuxolimab in advanced cancers. The table came from immunoSEQ multiplex PCR; TCRdb's copy has only in-frame clones and leaves some out. The data show about 23,000 clones, roughly 71% seen once. The sequences come from CD4+ or CD8+ T cells sorted from blood, collected in a trial of the OX40 agonist ivuxolimab. These receptors were taken from an adult with an advanced solid tumor such as melanoma, head and neck, liver or kidney cancer.

The chain recombines TRBV30 with TRBJ1-4; D is possibly TRBD1 (5 bases). Per germline, CDR1 GTSNPN and CDR2 SVGIG (reference sequence). V was cut by 2 bases and J by 10 bases, with 14 bases left in between. CDR3 length: 13 amino acids. The CDR3 DNA reads TGTGCCTGGAGTAACGGGGTAGGGGTAAAACTGTTTTTT. This gives the protein CAWSNGVGVKLFF.

The table lists this clone with a few counts. V usage is TRBV4-2 and J usage is TRBJ1-6; TRBD1 matches at 9 bases. The CDR3 length is 18 residues. The J segment lost 6 bases and the V segment lost 0 bases, leaving 9 bases of the junction unmatched. Per germline, CDR1 LGHNA and CDR2 YNFKEQ. This CDR3 reads CASSQELLGQGTNSPLHF. The CDR3 DNA is TGTGCCAGCAGCCAAGAGTTGTTGGGACAGGGAACTAATTCACCCCTCCACTTT.

This clone showed up just a few times. CDR3 protein: CAWSVRAGEMNTGELFF. The CDR3 coding sequence is TGTGCCTGGAGTGTACGAGCGGGGGAGATGAACACCGGGGAGCTGTTTTTT. This chain uses TRBV30 with TRBJ2-2; 8 positions agree with TRBD2. Trimming took 0 bases from V and 1 from J; bases not matched to a gene: 7. Germline CDR1 reads GTSNPN; CDR2 reads SVGIG (reference sequence). The CDR3 is 17 amino acids.

The sample holds a few counts of this clone. The gene calls are TRBV27 and TRBJ2-7; TRBD2 agrees at 8 bases. Germline-derived CDR1 and CDR2 are MNHEY and SMNVEV (reference sequence). The J segment lost 6 bases and the V segment lost 8 bases, leaving 12 bases of the junction unmatched. CDR3 length: 14 amino acids. In nucleotides, the CDR3 is TGTGCCAGCCGCCCTCCTCGGGGGGGAGGCGAGCAGTACTTC. Protein: CASRPPRGGGEQYF.

The genes are TRBV6-5 and TRBJ2-7; TRBD2 matches at 8 bases. CDR1 MNHEY and CDR2 SVGAGI come from the germline V gene. CDR3 length: 14 amino acids. The V and J ends lost 2 bases and 5 bases, in that order; junction bases with no gene match: 5. The CDR3 nucleotides read TGTGCCAGCAGTTACGAGCGGGAGTACCACGAGCAGTACTTC. Its translation is CASSYEREYHEQYF.

V is TRBV7-3 and J is TRBJ2-5; D is ambiguous. The CDR3 is 13 residues long. The ends were cut back, 2 bases at V and 2 bases at J, with 6 bases in the middle. CDR1 is SGHTA and CDR2 is FQGTGA in the germline V gene. CDR3 in DNA: TGTGCCAGCAGCTTATCTAGGCAAGAGACCCAGTACTTC. It yields the protein CASSLSRQETQYF.

A single count supports this clone. The genes are TRBV18 and TRBJ2-7, with TRBD1 as a possible D gene (6 bases). Germline V lookup: CDR1 KGHSH, CDR2 LQKENI. Trimming shortened V by 3 bases and J by 2 bases, and 17 bases separated the two germline ends. The CDR3 runs 16 residues. The CDR3 nucleotides are TGTGCCAGCTCACCCCTCCGAGGGGGTACGACCTACGAGCAGTACTTC. It yields the protein CASSPLRGGTTYEQYF.

The rearrangement links TRBV7-3 to TRBJ2-7; possible D gene TRBD2, 5 bases. V was pared by 1 base and J by 5 bases, with 12 bases between. Per the germline V gene, CDR1 is SGHTA and CDR2 is FQGTGA. The CDR3 is 14 amino acids. The CDR3 here is CASSLKGPGDEQYF. In DNA, the CDR3 is TGTGCCAGCAGCTTAAAGGGTCCCGGGGACGAGCAGTACTTC.

This chain links TRBV4-3 with TRBJ1-1; 10 bases line up with TRBD1. With 2 bases clipped from V and 1 base from J, the junction kept 4 bases outside the gene matches. The CDR3 runs to 16 residues. Germline CDR1 and CDR2: LGHNA and YSLEER. The CDR3 nucleotides are TGCGCCAGCAGCCAAAGACAGGGGGCCAGGAACACTGAAGCTTTCTTT. Its translation: CASSQRQGARNTEAFF.

This chain links TRBV9 with TRBJ2-2, with 11 nucleotides matching TRBD2. The CDR3 extends over 16 amino acids. The germline CDR1 and CDR2 sequences are SGDLS and YYNGEE. Trimming removed 1 base from V and 5 bases from J; junction bases left unmatched: 4. The CDR3 spells CASSVLAGGPTGELFF. In DNA form, the CDR3 reads TGTGCCAGCAGCGTATTAGCGGGGGGGCCGACCGGGGAGCTGTTTTTT.

CDR3 nucleotides: TGTGCCAGCAGCTATCAACAGGGGGCGTATGAAAAACTGTTTTTT. Its translation is CASSYQQGAYEKLFF. The chain has TRBV7-8 and TRBJ1-4; 9 bases match TRBD1. V gave up 4 bases and J gave up 6 bases; unmatched junction bases: 6. The CDR3 totals 15 residues. The germline gives CDR1 SGHVS, CDR2 FQNEAQ.

This clone was seen a few times. The J gene is TRBJ2-1, the V gene TRBV7-2; 12 bases match TRBD2. This CDR3 region has 14 residues. With V trimmed by 5 bases and J by 15 bases, 11 bases remained unmatched. Germline loops: CDR1 SGHTA, CDR2 FQGNSA. CDR3 coding DNA: TGTGCCAGCAGCCTTGTACCTAGCGGGGGGGCGATGTTCTTC. Translating it yields CASSLVPSGGAMFF.

Only one count was recorded for this clone. The rearrangement uses TRBV4-1 and TRBJ2-7; D is possibly TRBD1 (5 bases). Trimming left V 0 bases short and J 0 bases short, with 21 bases between. Germline CDR1 MGHRA, CDR2 YSYEKL. The CDR3 has 19 residues. This CDR3 is CASSQDPPASTGASYEQYF. In DNA, the CDR3 is TGCGCCAGCAGCCAAGATCCCCCAGCCAGTACAGGAGCCTCCTACGAGCAGTACTTC.

The genes are TRBV7-2 and TRBJ1-6; D ambiguous. CDR1 is SGHTA, CDR2 FQGNSA, per germline. This CDR3 has 15 residues. Trimming removed 2 bases from V and 7 bases from J, with 12 bases in between. CDR3 in DNA: TGTGCCAGCAGCTTAATCGGCATTACGAATTCACCCCTCCACTTT. The encoded protein is CASSLIGITNSPLHF.

V usage is TRBV6-5 and J usage is TRBJ2-5; 9 bases align to TRBD2. V shed 0 bases, J shed 2 bases, and the junction held 4 bases outside the gene matches. The CDR3 contains 16 residues. The germline V gene encodes CDR1 MNHEY and CDR2 SVGAGI. The CDR3 DNA reads TGTGCCAGCAGTTACTCGACTAGCGGAACTCAAGAGACCCAGTACTTC. The encoded protein is CASSYSTSGTQETQYF.

The gene calls are TRBV5-1 and TRBJ1-3, with D hard to call. This CDR3 has 15 amino acids. The germline V and J ends were trimmed by 4 bases and 0 bases, with 11 bases remaining between them. Germline loops: CDR1 SGHRS, CDR2 YFSETQ. CDR3 bases: TGCGCCAGCAGCCTGGACGGTCACTCTGGAAACACCATATATTTT. Protein product: CASSLDGHSGNTIYF.

The rearrangement joins TRBV18 to TRBJ1-5; D unclear. The CDR3 has 13 amino acids. Per the germline V gene, CDR1 is KGHSH and CDR2 is LQKENI. Trimming took 6 bases from V and 5 from J, leaving 11 bases between them. DNA for the CDR3: TGTGCCAGCTCCCGCGGTCGGGATCAGCCCCAGCATTTT. It translates to CASSRGRDQPQHF.

J is TRBJ2-5 and V is TRBV19; 7 bases map to TRBD2. CDR3 length equals 12 residues. CDR1 and CDR2 from the germline V gene are LNHDA and SQIVND (reference sequence). V trimming: 3 bases; J trimming: 5 bases; junction bases outside the gene matches: 0. CDR3 loop: CASSIGGETQYF. The CDR3 DNA reads TGTGCCAGTAGTATCGGGGGGGAGACCCAGTACTTC.

The CDR3 DNA sequence: TGTGCCAGCTCACTTGGACAGAACTATGGCTACACCTTC. It codes for CASSLGQNYGYTF. The chain is built from TRBV18 and TRBJ1-2; TRBD1 is a possible D gene (6 bases). V lost 4 bases, J lost 2 bases, and 8 bases lay in between. Germline V gives CDR1 KGHSH, CDR2 LQKENI. CDR3 length: 13 amino acids.

V usage is TRBV27 and J usage is TRBJ2-3, with D uncertain. Germline lookup yields CDR1 MNHEY and CDR2 SMNVEV (reference sequence). V was pared by 4 bases and J by 2 bases, with 13 bases between. The CDR3 is made up of 15 amino acids. The CDR3 coding sequence is TGTGCCAGCAGTTACGCTCTTCGTATCACAGATACGCAGTATTTT. Translation: CASSYALRITDTQYF.

The chain carries TRBV28 and TRBJ2-7, with 10 bases fitting TRBD1. J gave up 4 bases and V 5 bases, and 8 bases lay outside the gene matches. The CDR3 is 15 residues long. CDR1 MDHEN and CDR2 SYDVKM come from the germline V gene. DNA of the CDR3: TGTGCCAGCAGTCGCCCCGGGACAGGGGTTTACGAGCAGTACTTC. As protein: CASSRPGTGVYEQYF.

The CDR3 loop reads CASSLRGGIHEQYF. The CDR3 DNA is TGTGCCAGCAGCTTACGGGGGGGCATCCACGAGCAGTACTTC. The chain carries TRBV7-6 and TRBJ2-7, with 8 bases lining up with TRBD2. Germline V gene lookup returns CDR1 SGHVS and CDR2 FNYEAQ. The J segment lost 5 bases and the V segment lost 2 bases, leaving 5 bases of the junction unmatched. This CDR3 spans 14 amino acids.